This T cell receptor (beta chain) is from a study of human thymus T cells. As regards this clone: No antigen is known for it.

Thymic samples were excised during corrective heart operations. Whole-study findings and limits: Related work showed strongly overlapping thymic repertoires across unrelated individuals. Within thymic and blood repertoires, V and J gene usage appeared to be biased.

J was trimmed by 4 bases and V by 3 bases; bases with no gene match: 11. Germline V gene data show CDR1 as MDHEN and CDR2 as SYDVKM. The CDR3 is 16 residues long. TCRdb keeps only in-frame clones here, not all; method: immunoSEQ multiplex PCR. The sample holds tens of thousands of clones, roughly 95% seen once. The rearrangement links TRBV28 to TRBJ1-2; 7 bases agree with TRBD1. This receptor was obtained from a girl under three years old with a congenital heart defect but otherwise immunologically healthy. Sequencing input: thymus tissue. The CDR3 bases are TGTGCCAGCAGTTTTGCCTCTAACAGGGGAAGCTATGGCTACACCTTC. Encoded protein: CASSFASNRGSYGYTF.